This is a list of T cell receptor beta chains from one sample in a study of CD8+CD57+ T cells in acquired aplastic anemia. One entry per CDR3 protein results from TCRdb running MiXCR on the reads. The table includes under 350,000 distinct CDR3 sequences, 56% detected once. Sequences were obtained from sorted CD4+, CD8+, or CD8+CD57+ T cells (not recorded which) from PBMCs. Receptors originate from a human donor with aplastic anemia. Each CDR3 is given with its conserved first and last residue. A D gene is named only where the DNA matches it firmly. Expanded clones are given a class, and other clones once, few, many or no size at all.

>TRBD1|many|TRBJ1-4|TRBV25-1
CAIPDREGSEKLFF
TGTGCCATTCCGGACAGGGAAGGGTCTGAAAAACTGTTTTTT
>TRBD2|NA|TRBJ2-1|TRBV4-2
CASSRKTSGEYNEQFF
TGTGCCAGCAGCCGGAAGACTAGCGGGGAATACAATGAGCAGTTCTTC
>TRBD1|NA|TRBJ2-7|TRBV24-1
CATSDGDSPHSYEQYF
TGTGCCACCAGTGATGGGGACAGCCCCCACTCCTACGAGCAGTACTTC
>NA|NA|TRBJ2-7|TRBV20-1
CSAGSGGLYEQYF
TGCAGTGCTGGGTCCGGAGGGTTGTACGAGCAGTACTTC
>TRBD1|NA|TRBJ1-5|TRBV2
CASSARGRGNQPQHF
TGTGCCAGCAGTGCCAGGGGGCGCGGTAATCAGCCCCAGCATTTT
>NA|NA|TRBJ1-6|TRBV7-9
CASSLGVAGEYNSPLHF
TGTGCCAGCAGCTTAGGCGTGGCAGGGGAGTATAATTCACCCCTCCACTTT
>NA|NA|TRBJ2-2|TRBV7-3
CASSEQGRELFF
TGTGCCAGCAGCGAACAGGGCAGGGAGCTGTTTTTT
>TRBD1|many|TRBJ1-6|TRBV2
CASSEIDRAYSPLHF
TGTGCCAGCAGTGAAATCGACAGGGCGTATTCACCCCTCCACTTT
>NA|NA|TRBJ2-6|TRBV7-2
CASGIQGANVLTF
TGTGCCAGCGGTATACAGGGGGCCAACGTCCTGACTTTC
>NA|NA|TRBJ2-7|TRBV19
CASSPQVSYEQYF
TGTGCCAGTAGTCCACAGGTCTCCTACGAGCAGTACTTC
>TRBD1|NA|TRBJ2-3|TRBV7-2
CASSTPGQGVLTDTQYF
TGTGCCAGCAGCACCCCTGGACAGGGGGTTCTCACAGATACGCAGTATTTT
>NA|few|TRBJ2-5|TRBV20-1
CSASSRETQYF
TGCAGTGCGTCGAGCCGGGAGACCCAGTACTTC
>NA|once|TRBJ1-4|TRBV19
CASGLRATTNEKLFF
TGTGCCAGTGGTCTCCGGGCCACAACTAATGAAAAACTGTTTTTT
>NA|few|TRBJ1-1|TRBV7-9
CASEMNTEAFF
TGTGCCAGCGAGATGAACACTGAAGCTTTCTTT
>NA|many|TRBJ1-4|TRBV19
CASSMGGEKLFF
TGTGCCAGTAGTATGGGAGGTGAAAAACTGTTTTTT
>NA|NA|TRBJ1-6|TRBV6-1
CASRGAGYGSPLHF
TGTGCCAGCAGGGGGGCAGGGTATGGGTCACCCCTCCACTTT
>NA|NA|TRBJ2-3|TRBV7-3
CASSRIGGSTDTQYF
TGTGCCAGCAGCCGGATTGGCGGGAGCACAGATACGCAGTATTTT
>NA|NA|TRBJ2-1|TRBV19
CASSLTNNEQFF
TGTGCCAGTAGCCTGACTAACAATGAGCAGTTCTTC
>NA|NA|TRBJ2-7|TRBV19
CASSLTGSSYEQYF
TGTGCCAGTAGTTTAACGGGGAGCTCCTACGAGCAGTACTTC
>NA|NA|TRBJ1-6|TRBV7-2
CASSQMGDSGSPLHF
TGCGCCAGCAGCCAAATGGGGGATAGCGGATCACCCCTCCACTTT
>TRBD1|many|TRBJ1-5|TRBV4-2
CASSQSTGGYQPQHF
TGTGCCAGCAGCCAATCGACAGGGGGCTATCAGCCCCAGCATTTT
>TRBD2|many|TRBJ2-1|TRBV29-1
CSVDGRGTSGRRNYNEQFF
TGCAGCGTTGATGGAAGAGGGACTAGCGGGAGGAGGAACTACAATGAGCAGTTCTTC
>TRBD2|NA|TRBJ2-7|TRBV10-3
CAISWRGTSGTYEQYF
TGTGCCATCAGCTGGCGCGGGACTAGCGGCACCTACGAGCAGTACTTC